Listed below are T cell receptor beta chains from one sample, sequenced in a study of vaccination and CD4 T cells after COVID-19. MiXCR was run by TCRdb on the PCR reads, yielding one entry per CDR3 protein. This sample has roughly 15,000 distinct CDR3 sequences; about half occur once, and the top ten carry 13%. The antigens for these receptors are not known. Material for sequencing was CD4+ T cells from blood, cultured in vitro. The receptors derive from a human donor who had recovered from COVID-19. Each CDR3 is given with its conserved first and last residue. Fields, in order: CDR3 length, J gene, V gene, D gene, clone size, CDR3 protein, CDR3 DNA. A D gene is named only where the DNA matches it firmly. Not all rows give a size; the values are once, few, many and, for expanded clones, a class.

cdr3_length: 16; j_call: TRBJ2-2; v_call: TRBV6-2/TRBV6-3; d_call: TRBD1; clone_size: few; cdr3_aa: CASSTGTGFFTGELFF; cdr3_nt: TGTGCCAGCAGTACCGGGACAGGGTTTTTCACCGGGGAGCTGTTTTTT
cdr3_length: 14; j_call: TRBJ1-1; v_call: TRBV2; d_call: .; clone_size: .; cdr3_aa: CASSLAGRSTEAFF; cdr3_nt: TGTGCCAGCAGTTTAGCGGGCCGGTCCACTGAAGCTTTCTTT
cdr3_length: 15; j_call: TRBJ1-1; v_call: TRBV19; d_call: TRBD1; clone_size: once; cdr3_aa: CASSVEGQVNTEAFF; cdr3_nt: TGTGCCAGTAGTGTAGAGGGACAGGTGAACACTGAAGCTTTCTTT
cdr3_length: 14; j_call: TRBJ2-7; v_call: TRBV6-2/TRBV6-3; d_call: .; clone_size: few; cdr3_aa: CASSFDGAAYEQYF; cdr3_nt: TGTGCCAGCAGTTTTGACGGAGCCGCCTACGAGCAGTACTTC
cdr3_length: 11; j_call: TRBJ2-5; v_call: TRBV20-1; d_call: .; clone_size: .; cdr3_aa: CSAGPRETQYF; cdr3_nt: TGCAGTGCAGGTCCGCGGGAGACCCAGTACTTC
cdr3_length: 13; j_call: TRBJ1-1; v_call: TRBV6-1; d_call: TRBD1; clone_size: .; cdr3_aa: CASSPTGGEVAFF; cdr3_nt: TGTGCCAGCAGTCCTACAGGGGGCGAAGTAGCTTTCTTT
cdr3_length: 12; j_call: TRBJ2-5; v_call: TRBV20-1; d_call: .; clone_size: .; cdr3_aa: CSARDPQGHQYF; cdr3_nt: TGCAGTGCTAGAGATCCCCAGGGCCATCAGTACTTC
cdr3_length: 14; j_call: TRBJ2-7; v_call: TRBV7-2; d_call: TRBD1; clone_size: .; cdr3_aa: CASSLGQGIYEQYF; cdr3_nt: TGTGCCAGCAGCTTAGGACAGGGGATTTACGAGCAGTACTTC
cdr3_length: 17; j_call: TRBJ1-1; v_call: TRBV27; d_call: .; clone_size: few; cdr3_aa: CASSLLKERARTTEAFF; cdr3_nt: TGTGCCAGCAGTTTATTAAAGGAGAGGGCGCGGACCACTGAAGCTTTCTTT
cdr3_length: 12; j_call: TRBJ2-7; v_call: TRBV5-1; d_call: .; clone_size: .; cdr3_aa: CASSRSTYEQYF; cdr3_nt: TGCGCCAGCAGCCGTTCGACCTACGAGCAGTACTTC
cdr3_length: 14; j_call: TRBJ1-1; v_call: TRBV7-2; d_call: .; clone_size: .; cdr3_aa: CASSFPASSTEAFF; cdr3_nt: TGTGCCAGCAGCTTTCCCGCTTCTTCGACTGAAGCTTTCTTT
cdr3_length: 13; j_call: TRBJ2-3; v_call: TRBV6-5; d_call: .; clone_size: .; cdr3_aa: CASSYAGVDTQYF; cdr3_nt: TGTGCCAGCAGTTACGCGGGCGTAGATACGCAGTATTTT
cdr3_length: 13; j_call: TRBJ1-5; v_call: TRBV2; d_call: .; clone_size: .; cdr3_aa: CASSEGPNQPQHF; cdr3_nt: TGTGCCAGCAGTGAAGGTCCGAATCAGCCCCAGCATTTT
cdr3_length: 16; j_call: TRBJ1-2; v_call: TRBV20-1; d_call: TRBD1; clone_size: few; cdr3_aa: CSATHLTGGLKYGYTF; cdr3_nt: TGCAGTGCTACCCACCTTACAGGGGGACTCAAGTATGGCTACACCTTC
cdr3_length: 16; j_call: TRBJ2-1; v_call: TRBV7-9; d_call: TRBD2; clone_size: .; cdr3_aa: CASSFALRGSMDEQFF; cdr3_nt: TGTGCCAGCAGCTTCGCACTACGCGGGAGTATGGATGAGCAGTTCTTC
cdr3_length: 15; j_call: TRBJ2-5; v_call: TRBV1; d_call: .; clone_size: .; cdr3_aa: CTSSQDLGAGETQYF; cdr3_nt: TGCACCAGCAGCCAAGATTTGGGGGCAGGAGAGACCCAGTACTTC
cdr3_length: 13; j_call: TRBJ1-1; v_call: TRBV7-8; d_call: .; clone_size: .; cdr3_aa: CASSLGVETEAFF; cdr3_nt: TGTGCCAGCAGCTTAGGCGTGGAGACTGAAGCTTTCTTT
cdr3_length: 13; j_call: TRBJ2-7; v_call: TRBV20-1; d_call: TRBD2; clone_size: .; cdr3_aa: CSARESGAYEQYF; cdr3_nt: TGCAGTGCTAGAGAAAGCGGGGCCTACGAGCAGTACTTC
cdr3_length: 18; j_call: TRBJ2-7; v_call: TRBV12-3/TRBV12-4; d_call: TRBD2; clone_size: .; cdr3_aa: CASSLGGTSGLVTYEQYF; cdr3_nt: TGTGCCAGCAGTTTAGGGGGGACTAGCGGGTTAGTCACCTACGAGCAGTACTTC
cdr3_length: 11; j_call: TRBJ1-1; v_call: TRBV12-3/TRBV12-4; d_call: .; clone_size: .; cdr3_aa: CASSLGTEAFF; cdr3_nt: TGTGCCAGCAGTCTCGGGACTGAAGCTTTCTTT
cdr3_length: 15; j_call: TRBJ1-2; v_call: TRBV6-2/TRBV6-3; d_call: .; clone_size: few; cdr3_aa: CASSYGQGFNYGYTF; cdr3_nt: TGTGCCAGCAGTTACGGGCAGGGATTTAACTATGGCTACACCTTC
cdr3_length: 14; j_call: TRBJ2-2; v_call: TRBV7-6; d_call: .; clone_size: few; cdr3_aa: CASSQHTGPGELFF; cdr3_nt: TGTGCCAGCAGCCAACATACAGGGCCCGGGGAGCTGTTTTTT
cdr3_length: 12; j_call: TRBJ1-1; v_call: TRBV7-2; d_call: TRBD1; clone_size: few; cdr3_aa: CASSSTGAEAFF; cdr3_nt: TGTGCCAGCAGCTCGACAGGGGCTGAAGCTTTCTTT
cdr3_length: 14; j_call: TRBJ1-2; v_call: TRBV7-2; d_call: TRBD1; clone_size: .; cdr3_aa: CASSSDREGYGYTF; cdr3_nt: TGTGCCAGCAGCTCGGACAGGGAAGGCTATGGCTACACCTTC
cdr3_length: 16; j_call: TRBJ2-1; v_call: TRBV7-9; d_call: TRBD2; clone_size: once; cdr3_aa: CASSLKVGAGQNEQFF; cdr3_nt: TGTGCCAGCAGCTTAAAGGTGGGAGCGGGGCAGAATGAGCAGTTCTTC
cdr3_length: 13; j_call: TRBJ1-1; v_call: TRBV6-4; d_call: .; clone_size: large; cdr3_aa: CASSHRVGTEAFF; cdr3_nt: TGTGCCAGCAGTCACAGGGTTGGCACTGAAGCTTTCTTT
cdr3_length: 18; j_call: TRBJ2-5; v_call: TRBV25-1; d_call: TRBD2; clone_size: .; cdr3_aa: CASSDDVLAGSRQETQYF; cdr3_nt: TGTGCCAGCAGTGACGATGTACTAGCGGGTTCACGCCAAGAGACCCAGTACTTC
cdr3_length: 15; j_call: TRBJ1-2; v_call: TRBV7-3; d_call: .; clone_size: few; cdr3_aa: CASSLGPGPNYGYTF; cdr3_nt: TGTGCCAGCAGCTTAGGCCCTGGCCCTAACTATGGCTACACCTTC
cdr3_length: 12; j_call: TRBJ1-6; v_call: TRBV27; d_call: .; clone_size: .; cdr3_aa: CASGMGFSPLHF; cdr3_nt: TGTGCCAGCGGGATGGGCTTTTCACCCCTCCACTTT
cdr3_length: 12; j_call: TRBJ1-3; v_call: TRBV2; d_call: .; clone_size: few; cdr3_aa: CAGGGQGNTIYF; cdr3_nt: TGTGCCGGAGGGGGGCAGGGGAACACCATATATTTT
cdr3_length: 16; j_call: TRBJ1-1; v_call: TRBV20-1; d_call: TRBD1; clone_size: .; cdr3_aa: CSARAPSGTGVTEAFF; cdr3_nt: TGCAGTGCTAGAGCCCCATCCGGGACAGGGGTCACTGAAGCTTTCTTT
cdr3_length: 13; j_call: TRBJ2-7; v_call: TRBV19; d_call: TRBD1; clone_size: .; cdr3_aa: CASSVTGGAGQYF; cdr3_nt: TGTGCCAGTAGTGTGACAGGGGGCGCTGGGCAGTACTTC
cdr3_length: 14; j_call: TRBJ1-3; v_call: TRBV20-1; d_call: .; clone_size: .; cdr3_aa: CSASERLSGNTIYF; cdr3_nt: TGCAGTGCTAGTGAGAGGCTCTCTGGAAACACCATATATTTT
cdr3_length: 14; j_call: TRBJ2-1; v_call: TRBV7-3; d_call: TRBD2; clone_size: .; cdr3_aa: CASSQTSGYNEQFF; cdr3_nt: TGTGCCAGCAGCCAGACTAGCGGTTACAATGAGCAGTTCTTC
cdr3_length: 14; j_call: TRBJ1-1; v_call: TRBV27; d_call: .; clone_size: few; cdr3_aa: CASSLKAQETEAFF; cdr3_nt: TGTGCCAGCAGTTTAAAGGCCCAGGAAACTGAAGCTTTCTTT
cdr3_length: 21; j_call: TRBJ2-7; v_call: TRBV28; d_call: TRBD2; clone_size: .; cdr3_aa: CASSPGGQLSGRAYSYYEQYF; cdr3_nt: TGTGCCAGCAGTCCCGGCGGGCAACTGAGCGGGAGGGCTTACTCTTACTACGAGCAGTACTTC
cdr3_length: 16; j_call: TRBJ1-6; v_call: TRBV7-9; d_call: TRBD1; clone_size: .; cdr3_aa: CASSYRGTGHNSPLHF; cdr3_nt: TGTGCCAGCAGCTACCGCGGGACAGGGCATAATTCACCCCTCCACTTT
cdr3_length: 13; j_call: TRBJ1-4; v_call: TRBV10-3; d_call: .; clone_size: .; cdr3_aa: CATLGQNNEKLFF; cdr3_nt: TGTGCCACCCTTGGACAGAATAATGAAAAACTGTTTTTT
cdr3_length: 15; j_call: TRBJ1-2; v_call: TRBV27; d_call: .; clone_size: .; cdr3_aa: CASSSRGQGYYGYTF; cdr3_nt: TGTGCCAGCAGTTCCCGGGGGCAGGGGTACTATGGCTACACCTTC
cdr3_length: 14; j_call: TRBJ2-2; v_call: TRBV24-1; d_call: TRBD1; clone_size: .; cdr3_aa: CATSDIDRAGELFF; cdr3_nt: TGTGCCACCAGTGATATTGACAGGGCCGGGGAGCTGTTTTTT
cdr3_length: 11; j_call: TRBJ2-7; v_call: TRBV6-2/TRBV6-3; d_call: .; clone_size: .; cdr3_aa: CASSSGVEQYF; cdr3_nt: TGTGCCAGCAGTTCTGGGGTTGAGCAGTACTTC
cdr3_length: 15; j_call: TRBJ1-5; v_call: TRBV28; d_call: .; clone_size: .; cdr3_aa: CASSFRGAGNQPQHF; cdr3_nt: TGTGCCAGCAGCTTCAGGGGAGCGGGCAATCAGCCCCAGCATTTT
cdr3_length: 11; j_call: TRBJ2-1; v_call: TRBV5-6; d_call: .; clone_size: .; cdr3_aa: CASSRTVEQFF; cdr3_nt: TGTGCCAGCAGCCGGACAGTTGAGCAGTTCTTC
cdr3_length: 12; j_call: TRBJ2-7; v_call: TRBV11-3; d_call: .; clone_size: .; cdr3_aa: CASSSTPYEQYF; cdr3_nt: TGTGCCAGCAGCTCCACCCCCTACGAGCAGTACTTC
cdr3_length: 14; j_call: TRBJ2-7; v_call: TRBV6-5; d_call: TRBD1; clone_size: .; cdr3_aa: CASSYSGQGYEQYF; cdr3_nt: TGTGCCAGCAGTTACTCGGGACAGGGCTACGAGCAGTACTTC
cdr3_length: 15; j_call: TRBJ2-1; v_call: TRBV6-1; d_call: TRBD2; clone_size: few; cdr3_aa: CASTSPGLAGNEQFF; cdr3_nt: TGTGCCAGCACCTCCCCCGGACTAGCTGGTAATGAGCAGTTCTTC
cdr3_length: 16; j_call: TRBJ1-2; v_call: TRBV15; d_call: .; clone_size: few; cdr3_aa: CATSRDYVRGENGYTF; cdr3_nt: TGTGCCACCAGCAGAGATTACGTACGTGGGGAAAATGGCTACACCTTC
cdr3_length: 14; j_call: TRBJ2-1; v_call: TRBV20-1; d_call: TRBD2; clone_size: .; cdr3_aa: CSARAGGVNNEQFF; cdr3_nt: TGCAGTGCTCGAGCGGGGGGCGTAAACAATGAGCAGTTCTTC
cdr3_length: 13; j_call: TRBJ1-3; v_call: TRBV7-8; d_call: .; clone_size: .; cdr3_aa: CASSFASGNTIYF; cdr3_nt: TGTGCCAGCAGCTTCGCCTCTGGAAACACCATATATTTT
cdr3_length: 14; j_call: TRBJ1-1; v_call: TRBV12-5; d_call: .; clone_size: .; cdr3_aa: CASGPIGENTEAFF; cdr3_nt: TGTGCTAGTGGTCCAATTGGGGAGAACACTGAAGCTTTCTTT
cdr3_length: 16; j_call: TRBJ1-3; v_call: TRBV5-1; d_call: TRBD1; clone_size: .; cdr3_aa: CASSSTGTGIGNTIYF; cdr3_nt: TGCGCCAGCAGCTCTACCGGGACAGGGATAGGAAACACCATATATTTT
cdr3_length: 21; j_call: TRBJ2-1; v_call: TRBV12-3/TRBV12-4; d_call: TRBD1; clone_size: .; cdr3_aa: CARVLGQGRSTMQLGHNEQFF; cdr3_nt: TGTGCCAGAGTATTGGGACAGGGGCGTTCAACAATGCAGTTAGGCCACAATGAGCAGTTCTTC
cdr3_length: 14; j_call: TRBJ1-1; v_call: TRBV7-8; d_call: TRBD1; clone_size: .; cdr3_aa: CASSRQGASTEAFF; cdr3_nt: TGTGCCAGCAGCCGCCAGGGGGCAAGTACTGAAGCTTTCTTT
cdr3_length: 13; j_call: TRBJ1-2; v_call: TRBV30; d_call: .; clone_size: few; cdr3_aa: CAWSFSSSYGYTF; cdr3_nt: TGTGCCTGGAGTTTCTCCTCCTCCTATGGCTACACCTTC
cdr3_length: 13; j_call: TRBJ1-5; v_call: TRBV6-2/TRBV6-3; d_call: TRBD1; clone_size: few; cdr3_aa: CATIDRGHQPQHF; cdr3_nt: TGTGCCACCATAGACAGGGGGCATCAGCCCCAGCATTTT
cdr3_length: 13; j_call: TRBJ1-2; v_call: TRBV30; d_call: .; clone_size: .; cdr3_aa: CAWSMLTNYGYTF; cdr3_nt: TGTGCCTGGAGTATGCTTACTAACTATGGCTACACCTTC
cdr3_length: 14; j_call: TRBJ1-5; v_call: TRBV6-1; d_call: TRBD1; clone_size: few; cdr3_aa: CASLRQGQGQPQHF; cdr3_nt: TGTGCCAGCTTACGACAGGGGCAGGGCCAGCCCCAGCATTTT
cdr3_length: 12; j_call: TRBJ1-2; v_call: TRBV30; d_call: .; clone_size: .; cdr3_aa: CAGVSGADGYTF; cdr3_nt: TGTGCCGGGGTGTCGGGGGCCGATGGCTACACCTTC
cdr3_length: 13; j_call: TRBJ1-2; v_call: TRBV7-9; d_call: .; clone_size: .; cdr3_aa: CASSLGGLNGYTF; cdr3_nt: TGCGCCAGCAGCTTGGGAGGGCTGAATGGCTACACCTTC
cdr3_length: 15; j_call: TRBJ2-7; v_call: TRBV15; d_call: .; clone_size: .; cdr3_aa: CATSRDLSGNYEQYF; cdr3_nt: TGTGCCACCAGCAGAGATCTCTCAGGGAACTACGAGCAGTACTTC